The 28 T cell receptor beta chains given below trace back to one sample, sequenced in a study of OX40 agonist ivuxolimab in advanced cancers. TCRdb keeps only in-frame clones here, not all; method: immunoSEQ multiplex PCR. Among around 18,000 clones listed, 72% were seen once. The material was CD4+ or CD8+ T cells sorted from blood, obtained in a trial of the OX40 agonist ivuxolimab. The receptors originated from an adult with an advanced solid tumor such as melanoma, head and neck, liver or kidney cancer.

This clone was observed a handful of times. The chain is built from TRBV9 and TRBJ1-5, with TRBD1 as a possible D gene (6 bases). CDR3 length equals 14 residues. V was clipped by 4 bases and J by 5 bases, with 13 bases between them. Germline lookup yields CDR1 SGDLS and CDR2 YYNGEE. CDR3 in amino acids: CASSQGSRDQPQHF. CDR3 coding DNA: TGTGCCAGCAGCCAGGGGTCTCGGGATCAGCCCCAGCATTTT.

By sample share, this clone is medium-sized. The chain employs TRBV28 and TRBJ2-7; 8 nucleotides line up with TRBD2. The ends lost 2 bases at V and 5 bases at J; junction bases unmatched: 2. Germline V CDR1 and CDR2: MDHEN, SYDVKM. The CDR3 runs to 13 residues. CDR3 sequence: CASSLLAGHEQYF. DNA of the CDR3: TGTGCCAGCAGTTTACTAGCGGGCCACGAGCAGTACTTC.

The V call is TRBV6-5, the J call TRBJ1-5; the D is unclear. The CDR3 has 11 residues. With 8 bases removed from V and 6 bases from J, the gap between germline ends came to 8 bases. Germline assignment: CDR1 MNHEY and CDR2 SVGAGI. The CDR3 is CASGSSQPQHF. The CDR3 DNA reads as TGTGCCAGCGGAAGCTCTCAGCCCCAGCATTTT.

The DNA for the CDR3 is TGTGCCAGCAGCTTAGATGGGGGCGGCTACGAGCAGTACTTC. This encodes CASSLDGGGYEQYF. The chain links TRBV11-3 to TRBJ2-7; tentative D call: TRBD1 (6 bases). From germline, CDR1 is SGHNT and CDR2 YENEEA. Trimming shortened V by 0 bases and J by 3 bases, and 9 bases separated the two germline ends. The CDR3 has 14 amino acids.

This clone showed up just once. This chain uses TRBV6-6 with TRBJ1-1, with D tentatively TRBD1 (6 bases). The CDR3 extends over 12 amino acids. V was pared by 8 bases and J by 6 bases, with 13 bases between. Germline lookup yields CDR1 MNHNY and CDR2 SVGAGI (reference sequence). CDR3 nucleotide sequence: TGTGCCAGCTACGATCGGACAGCTGAAGCTTTCTTT. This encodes CASYDRTAEAFF.

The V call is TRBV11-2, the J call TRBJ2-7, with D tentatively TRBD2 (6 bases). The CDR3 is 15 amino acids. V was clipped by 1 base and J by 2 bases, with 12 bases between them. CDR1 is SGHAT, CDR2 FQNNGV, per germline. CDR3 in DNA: TGTGCCAGCAGCTTAGGTTCTAGCGCAGCCTACGAGCAGTACTTC. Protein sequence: CASSLGSSAAYEQYF.

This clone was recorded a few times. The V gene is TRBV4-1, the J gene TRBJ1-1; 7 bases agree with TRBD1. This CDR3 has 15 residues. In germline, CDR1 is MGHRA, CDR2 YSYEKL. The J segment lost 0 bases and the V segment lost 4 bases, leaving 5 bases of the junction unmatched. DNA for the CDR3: TGCGCCAGCAGCCCTTCACAGGGGTTGAACACTGAAGCTTTCTTT. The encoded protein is CASSPSQGLNTEAFF.

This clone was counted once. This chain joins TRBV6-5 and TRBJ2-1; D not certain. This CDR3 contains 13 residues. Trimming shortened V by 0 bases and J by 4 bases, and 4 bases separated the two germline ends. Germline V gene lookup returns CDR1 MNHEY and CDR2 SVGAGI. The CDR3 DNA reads TGTGCCAGCAGTTACTCCACGTACAATGAGCAGTTCTTC. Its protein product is CASSYSTYNEQFF.

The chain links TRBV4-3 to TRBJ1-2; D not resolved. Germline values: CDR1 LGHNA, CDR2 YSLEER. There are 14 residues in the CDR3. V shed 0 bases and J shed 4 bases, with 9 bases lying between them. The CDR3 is CASSQDWVGYGYTF. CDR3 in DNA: TGCGCCAGCAGCCAAGATTGGGTAGGCTATGGCTACACCTTC.

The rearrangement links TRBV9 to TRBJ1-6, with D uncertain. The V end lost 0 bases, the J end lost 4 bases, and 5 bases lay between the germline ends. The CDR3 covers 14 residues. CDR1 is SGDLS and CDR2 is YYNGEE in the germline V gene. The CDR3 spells CASSVAGYNSPLHF. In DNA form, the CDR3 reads TGTGCCAGCAGCGTAGCTGGGTATAATTCACCCCTCCACTTT.

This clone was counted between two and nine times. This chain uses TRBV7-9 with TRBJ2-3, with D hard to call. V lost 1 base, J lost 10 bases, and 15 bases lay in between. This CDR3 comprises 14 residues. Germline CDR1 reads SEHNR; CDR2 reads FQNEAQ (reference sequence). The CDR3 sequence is CASSLVGDSYAQYF. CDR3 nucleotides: TGTGCCAGCAGCTTAGTAGGAGATAGTTACGCGCAGTATTTT.

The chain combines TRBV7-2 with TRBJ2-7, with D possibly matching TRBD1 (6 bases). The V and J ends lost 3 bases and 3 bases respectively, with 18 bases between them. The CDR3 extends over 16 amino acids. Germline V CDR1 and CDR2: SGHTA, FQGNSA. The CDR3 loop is CASSFATRDIYYEQYF. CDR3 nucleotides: TGTGCCAGCAGCTTTGCCACCCGGGACATTTACTACGAGCAGTACTTC.

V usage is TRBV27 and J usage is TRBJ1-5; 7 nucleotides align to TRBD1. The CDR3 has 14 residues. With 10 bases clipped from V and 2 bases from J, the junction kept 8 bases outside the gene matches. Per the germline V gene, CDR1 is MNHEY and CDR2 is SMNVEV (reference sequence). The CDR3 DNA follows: TGTGCCACAGGGGGAGGGGGAGGCAATCAGCCCCAGCATTTT. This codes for CATGGGGGNQPQHF.

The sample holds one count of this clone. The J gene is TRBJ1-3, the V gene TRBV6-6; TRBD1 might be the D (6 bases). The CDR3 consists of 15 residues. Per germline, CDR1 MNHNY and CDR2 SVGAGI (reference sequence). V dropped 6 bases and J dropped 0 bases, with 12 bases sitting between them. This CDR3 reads CASRKGESSGNTIYF. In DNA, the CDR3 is TGTGCCAGCAGAAAGGGGGAAAGCTCTGGAAACACCATATATTTT.

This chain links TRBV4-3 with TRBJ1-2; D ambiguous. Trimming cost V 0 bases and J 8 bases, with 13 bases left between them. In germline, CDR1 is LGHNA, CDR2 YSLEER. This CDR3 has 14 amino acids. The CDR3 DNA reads TGCGCCAGCAGCCAAGATCTAGGAGGGTGGGGCTACACCTTC. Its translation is CASSQDLGGWGYTF.

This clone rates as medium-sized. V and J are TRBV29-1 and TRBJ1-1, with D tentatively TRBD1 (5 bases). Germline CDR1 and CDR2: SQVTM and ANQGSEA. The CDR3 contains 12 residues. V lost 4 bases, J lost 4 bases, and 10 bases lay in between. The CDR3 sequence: CSVVVGGTEAFF. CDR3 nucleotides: TGCAGCGTTGTAGTGGGGGGCACTGAAGCTTTCTTT. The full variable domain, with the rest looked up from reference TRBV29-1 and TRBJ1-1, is SAVISQKPSRDICQRGTSLTIQCQVDSQVTMMFWYRQQPGQSLTLIATANQGSEATYESGFVIDKFPISRPNLTFSTLTVSNMSPEDSSIYLCSVVVGGTEAFFGQGTRLTVV.

CDR3 coding DNA: TGTGCCAGCAGTCAACGCTGGGACGGCTACGAGCAGTACTTC. Residues: CASSQRWDGYEQYF. This rearrangement joins TRBV27 to TRBJ2-7, with D perhaps assigned TRBD1 or TRBD2 (5 bases each). In germline, CDR1 is MNHEY, CDR2 SMNVEV (reference sequence). The CDR3 covers 14 residues. Trimming removed 5 bases at V and 3 bases at J, with 14 bases between.

CDR3 sequence reads: CSVDPDNYGYTF. CDR3 DNA sequence: TGCAGCGTTGACCCGGATAACTATGGCTACACCTTC. The J gene is TRBJ1-2, the V gene TRBV29-1; D not certain. This CDR3 contains 12 residues. The V gene lost 3 bases and the J gene lost 1 base, with 6 bases spanning the gap. Germline V lookup: CDR1 SQVTM, CDR2 ANQGSEA.

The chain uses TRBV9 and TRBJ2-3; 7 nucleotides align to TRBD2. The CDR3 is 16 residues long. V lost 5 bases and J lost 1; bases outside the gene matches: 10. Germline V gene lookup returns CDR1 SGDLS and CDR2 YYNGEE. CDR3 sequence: CASSASGRGGTDTQYF. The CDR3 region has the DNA TGTGCCAGCAGTGCCAGCGGACGGGGGGGCACAGATACGCAGTATTTT.

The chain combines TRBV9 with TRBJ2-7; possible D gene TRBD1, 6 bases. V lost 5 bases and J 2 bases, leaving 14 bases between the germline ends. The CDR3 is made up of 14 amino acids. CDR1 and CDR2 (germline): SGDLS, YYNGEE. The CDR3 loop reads CASSPRNRAYEQYF. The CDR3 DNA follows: TGTGCCAGCAGTCCTCGCAACAGGGCCTACGAGCAGTACTTC.

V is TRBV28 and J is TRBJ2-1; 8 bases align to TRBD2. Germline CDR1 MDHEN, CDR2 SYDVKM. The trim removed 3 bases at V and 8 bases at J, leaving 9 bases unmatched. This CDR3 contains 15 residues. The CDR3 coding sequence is TGTGCCAGCAGTTTCCTAACGGGTAGCGGGGATGAGCAGTTCTTC. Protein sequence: CASSFLTGSGDEQFF.

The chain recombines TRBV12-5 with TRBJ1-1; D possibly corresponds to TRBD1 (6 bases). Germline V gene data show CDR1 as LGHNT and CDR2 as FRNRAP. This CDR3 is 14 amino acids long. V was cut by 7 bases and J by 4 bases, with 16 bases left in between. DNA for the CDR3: TGTGCTAGTGCCTTGGACCGAGGGGGCACTGAAGCTTTCTTT. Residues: CASALDRGGTEAFF.

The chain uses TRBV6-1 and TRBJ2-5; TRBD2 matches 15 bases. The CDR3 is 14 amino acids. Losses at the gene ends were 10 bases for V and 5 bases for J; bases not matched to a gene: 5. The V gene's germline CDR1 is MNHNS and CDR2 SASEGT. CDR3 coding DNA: TGTGCCATCGGGACTAGCGGGGGGACCGAGACCCAGTACTTC. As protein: CAIGTSGGTETQYF.

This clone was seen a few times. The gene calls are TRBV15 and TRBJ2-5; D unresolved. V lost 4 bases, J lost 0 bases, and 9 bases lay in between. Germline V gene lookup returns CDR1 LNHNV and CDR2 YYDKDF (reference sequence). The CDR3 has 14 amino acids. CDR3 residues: CATSIDRDQETQYF. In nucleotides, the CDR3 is TGTGCCACCAGCATCGACCGAGACCAAGAGACCCAGTACTTC. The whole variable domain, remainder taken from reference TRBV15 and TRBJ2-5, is DAMVIQNPRYQVTQFGKPVTLSCSQTLNHNVMYWYQQKSSQAPKLLFHYYDKDFNNEADTPDNFQSRRPNTSFCFLDIRSPGLGDTAMYLCATSIDRDQETQYFGPGTRLLVL.

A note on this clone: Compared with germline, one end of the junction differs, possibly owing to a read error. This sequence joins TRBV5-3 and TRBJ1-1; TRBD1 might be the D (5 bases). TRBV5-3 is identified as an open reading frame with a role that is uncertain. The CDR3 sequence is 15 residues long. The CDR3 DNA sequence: TGTGCCAGCAGCTTTGGGGGGACGAGGGACACTGAAGCTTTCTTT. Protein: CASSFGGTRDTEAFF.

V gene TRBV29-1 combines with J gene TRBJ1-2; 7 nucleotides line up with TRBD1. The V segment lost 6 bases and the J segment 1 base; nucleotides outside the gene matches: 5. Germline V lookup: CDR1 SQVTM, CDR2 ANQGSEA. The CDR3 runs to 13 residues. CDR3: CSVLNRGNYGYTF. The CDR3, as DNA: TGCAGCGTACTAAACAGGGGTAACTATGGCTACACCTTC.

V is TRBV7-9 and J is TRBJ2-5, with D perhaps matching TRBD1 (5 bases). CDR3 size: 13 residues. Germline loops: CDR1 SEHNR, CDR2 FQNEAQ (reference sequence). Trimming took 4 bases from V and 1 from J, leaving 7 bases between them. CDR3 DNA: TGTGCCAGCAGCTCTCAGGGCCAAGAGACCCAGTACTTC. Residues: CASSSQGQETQYF.

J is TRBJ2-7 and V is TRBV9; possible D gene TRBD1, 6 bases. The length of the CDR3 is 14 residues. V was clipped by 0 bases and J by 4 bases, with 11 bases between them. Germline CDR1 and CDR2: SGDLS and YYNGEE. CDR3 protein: CASSVEGETYEQYF. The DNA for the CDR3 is TGTGCCAGCAGCGTAGAGGGGGAAACTTACGAGCAGTACTTC.